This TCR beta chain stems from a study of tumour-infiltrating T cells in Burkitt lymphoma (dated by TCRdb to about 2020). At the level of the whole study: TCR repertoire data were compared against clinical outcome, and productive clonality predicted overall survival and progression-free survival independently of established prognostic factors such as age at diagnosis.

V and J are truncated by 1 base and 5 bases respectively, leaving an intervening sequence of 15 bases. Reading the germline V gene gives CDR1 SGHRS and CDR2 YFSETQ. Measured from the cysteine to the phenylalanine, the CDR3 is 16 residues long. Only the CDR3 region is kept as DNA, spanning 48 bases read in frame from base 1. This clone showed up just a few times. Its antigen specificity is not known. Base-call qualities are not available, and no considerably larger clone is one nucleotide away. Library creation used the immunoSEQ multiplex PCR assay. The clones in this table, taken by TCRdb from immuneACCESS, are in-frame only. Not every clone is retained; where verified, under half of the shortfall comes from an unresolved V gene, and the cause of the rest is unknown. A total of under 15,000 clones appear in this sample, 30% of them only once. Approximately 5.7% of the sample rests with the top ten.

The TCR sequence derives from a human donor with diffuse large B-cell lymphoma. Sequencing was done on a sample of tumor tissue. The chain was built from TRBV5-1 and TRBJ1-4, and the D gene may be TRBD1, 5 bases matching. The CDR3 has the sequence CASSLTAGLVNEKLFF. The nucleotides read TGCGCCAGCAGCTTGACGGCAGGGCTGGTGAATGAAAAACTGTTTTTT.